Shown below are 28 T cell receptor beta chains from a single sample sequenced in a study of blood T cell repertoires in COVID-19. Repertoires were generated with immunoSEQ multiplex PCR, while TCRdb's copy carries only in-frame clones and drops some. The sample holds over 350,000 clones, 91% seen once. Material for sequencing was PBMCs or T cells enriched from blood (not recorded which). Receptors were obtained from a woman in her 40s who had been exposed to COVID-19.

The genes are TRBV27 and TRBJ1-1; D call uncertain. Trimming cost V 7 bases and J 3 bases, with 12 bases left between them. The germline V gene encodes CDR1 MNHEY and CDR2 SMNVEV (reference sequence). CDR3 size: 13 residues. CDR3 nucleotide sequence: TGTGCCAGCACTCCAGAGGGTGACACTGAAGCTTTCTTT. Encoded protein: CASTPEGDTEAFF.

The gene calls are TRBV19 and TRBJ2-3, with D maybe TRBD2 (6 bases). Trimming shortened V by 10 bases and J by 4 bases, and 18 bases separated the two germline ends. Germline V gene sequence: CDR1 LNHDA, CDR2 SQIVND (reference sequence). The CDR3 is made up of 14 amino acids. DNA of the CDR3: TGTGCCACCCAAGGGCCTCGGGGGTCAGATACGCAGTATTTT. Its translation is CATQGPRGSDTQYF. The complete variable domain, with remaining parts taken from reference TRBV19 and TRBJ2-3, reads DGGITQSPKYLFRKEGQNVTLSCEQNLNHDAMYWYRQDPGQGLRLIYYSQIVNDFQKGDIAEGYSVSREKKESFPLTVTSAQKNPTAFYLCATQGPRGSDTQYFGPGTRLTVL.

This clone was observed once. V is TRBV9 and J is TRBJ2-1; 15 nucleotides line up with TRBD2. J gave up 0 bases and V 4 bases, and 8 bases lay outside the gene matches. CDR3 size: 19 residues. Germline V gene sequence: CDR1 SGDLS, CDR2 YYNGEE. CDR3 residues: CASSSGLAGGSSSYNEQFF. CDR3 nucleotides: TGTGCCAGCAGCTCGGGACTAGCGGGAGGATCTAGCTCCTACAATGAGCAGTTCTTC.

This clone was detected once. The chain joins TRBV2 to TRBJ2-7; TRBD1 is a possible D gene (5 bases). CDR1 is SNHLY and CDR2 is FYNNEI in the germline V gene. The CDR3 extends over 15 amino acids. The V end was cut by 7 bases, the J end by 2 bases, with 18 bases between. The CDR3 sequence is CASKASGRAPYEQYF. In nucleotides, the CDR3 is TGTGCCAGCAAGGCGTCGGGCAGGGCCCCCTACGAGCAGTACTTC.

This chain links TRBV4-1 with TRBJ1-3; no clear D. Germline values: CDR1 MGHRA, CDR2 YSYEKL. The CDR3 runs 16 residues. V was cut by 0 bases and J by 5 bases, with 14 bases left in between. The CDR3, as DNA: TGCGCCAGCAGCCAAGAGATTCGAAGGGAGAGAAACACCATATATTTT. Residues: CASSQEIRRERNTIYF.

This chain joins TRBV5-1 and TRBJ2-7; D is ambiguous. CDR1 is SGHRS and CDR2 is YFSETQ in the germline V gene. Trimming removed 4 bases from V and 0 bases from J, with 11 bases in between. The CDR3 covers 14 residues. The CDR3 is CASSPPGLSYEQYF. The CDR3 bases are TGCGCCAGCAGCCCCCCGGGTCTCTCCTACGAGCAGTACTTC.

The genes are TRBV10-1 and TRBJ2-5; no clear D. The CDR3 is made up of 14 amino acids. Deletions cut 3 bases from V and 2 bases from J, with 10 bases between. Germline V gene sequence: CDR1 WNHNN, CDR2 SYGVQD (reference sequence). The CDR3 sequence: CASSDRSTQETQYF. In DNA form, the CDR3 reads TGCGCCAGCAGTGATCGCTCAACACAAGAGACCCAGTACTTC.

The chain recombines TRBV12-3 or TRBV12-4 with TRBJ2-7; 8 positions agree with TRBD2. This CDR3 comprises 13 residues. V lost 1 base, J lost 7 bases, and 3 bases stayed unmatched. CDR3 sequence: CASSLVGRGEQYF. DNA for the CDR3: TGTGCCAGCAGTTTAGTCGGGAGGGGAGAGCAGTACTTC.

This chain connects TRBV2 to TRBJ1-2, with TRBD1 as a possible D gene (5 bases). Trimming pared 7 bases from V and 4 bases from J, leaving 16 bases between. Germline CDR1 SNHLY, CDR2 FYNNEI. This CDR3 has 14 residues. CDR3 sequence (DNA): TGTGCCAGCACACGGGAGGGGTTGAGCTATGGCTACACCTTC. It codes for CASTREGLSYGYTF.

In this sample, this clone turned up once. The J gene is TRBJ2-2, the V gene TRBV18; D is ambiguous. V was cut by 1 base and J by 6 bases, with 6 bases left in between. Per the germline V gene, CDR1 is KGHSH and CDR2 is LQKENI. This CDR3 comprises 13 residues. The CDR3: CASSPLEPGELFF. The CDR3 bases are TGTGCCAGCTCACCACTTGAGCCCGGGGAGCTGTTTTTT. Filled out from reference TRBV18 and TRBJ2-2, the complete variable domain reads NAGVMQNPRHLVRRRGQEARLRCSPMKGHSHVYWYRQLPEEGLKFMVYLQKENIIDESGMPKERFSAEFPKEGPSILRIQQVVRGDSAAYFCASSPLEPGELFFGEGSRLTVL.

The rearrangement joins TRBV30 to TRBJ1-2; 7 positions agree with TRBD1. From germline, CDR1 is GTSNPN and CDR2 SVGIG (reference sequence). This CDR3 comprises 12 residues. V gave up 3 bases and J gave up 4 bases; unmatched junction bases: 2. CDR3 amino acids: CAWRGTAYGYTF. Here the CDR3 DNA reads TGTGCCTGGAGAGGGACAGCCTATGGCTACACCTTC. Full variable domain (remainder filled in from reference TRBV30 and TRBJ1-2): SQTIHQWPATLVQPVGSPLSLECTVEGTSNPNLYWYRQAAGRGLQLLFYSVGIGQISSEVPQNLSASRPQDRQFILSSKKLLLSDSGFYLCAWRGTAYGYTFGSGTRLTVV.

In the case of this clone: Because the CDR3 is missing its conserved closing phenylalanine or tryptophan, this is likely a read error. The DNA is left out, because the CDR3 cannot be placed on it with certainty; the CDR3 is given as TCRdb lists it. The J gene is TRBJ1-1, the V gene TRBV10-3; the D call TRBD1 from the table was never checked on the DNA. Germline V CDR1 and CDR2: ENHRY, SYGVKD. Counting both end residues, the CDR3 totals 12 amino acids. The CDR3 sequence is CAISESGHGWFL.

This chain uses TRBV18 with TRBJ2-2; D is perhaps TRBD2 (6 bases). The V end lost 1 base, the J end lost 5 bases, and 14 bases lay between the germline ends. CDR1 is KGHSH and CDR2 is LQKENI in the germline V gene. CDR3 length equals 16 residues. CDR3 region: CASSPRTSSETGELFF. The DNA for the CDR3 is TGTGCCAGCTCACCACGAACTTCTAGCGAGACCGGGGAGCTGTTTTTT.

The chain links TRBV19 to TRBJ1-2; tentatively, D is TRBD1 (6 bases). The germline CDR1 and CDR2 sequences are LNHDA and SQIVND (reference sequence). The CDR3 is 17 amino acids. The germline V and J ends were trimmed by 5 bases and 4 bases, with 23 bases remaining between them. Here the CDR3 DNA reads TGTGCCAGTAGTCCTTATTTACAGGGCGGAGCGAGCTATGGCTACACCTTC. This codes for CASSPYLQGGASYGYTF.

This clone is a singleton in its sample. The CDR3 loop is CASSTGKLDTQYF. The DNA of the CDR3 is TGTGCCAGCAGCACCGGGAAATTAGATACGCAGTATTTT. The rearrangement links TRBV5-4 to TRBJ2-3; tentative D call: TRBD2 (5 bases). From germline, CDR1 is SGHNT and CDR2 YYREEE (reference sequence). This CDR3 spans 13 amino acids. V lost 4 bases, J lost 5 bases, and 11 bases lay in between. Together with reference TRBV5-4 and TRBJ2-3, the CDR3 gives the full variable domain: ETGVTQSPTHLIKTRGQQVTLRCSSQSGHNTVSWYQQALGQGPQFIFQYYREEENGRGNFPPRFSGLQFPNYSSELNVNALELDDSALYLCASSTGKLDTQYFGPGTRLTVL.

J is TRBJ1-3 and V is TRBV30; D may be TRBD1 (6 bases). Germline-derived CDR1 and CDR2 are GTSNPN and SVGIG (reference sequence). Trimming stripped 5 bases from V and 0 bases from J, with 26 bases between. There are 19 residues in the CDR3. The CDR3, as DNA: TGTGCCTGGCTCCTTCGGGGGGCTAGGCCAGGGCTCTCTGGAAACACCATATATTTT. It specifies CAWLLRGARPGLSGNTIYF.

This rearrangement joins TRBV30 to TRBJ1-1; possibly TRBD1 for D (5 bases). The CDR3 length is 12 residues. Trimming stripped 4 bases from V and 2 bases from J, with 8 bases between. Per germline, CDR1 GTSNPN and CDR2 SVGIG (reference sequence). The CDR3 here is CAWTRTNTEAFF. The CDR3 region has the DNA TGTGCCTGGACCAGGACAAACACTGAAGCTTTCTTT.

This chain links TRBV6-2 or TRBV6-3 with TRBJ1-2; TRBD1 is a possible D gene (5 bases). Trimming pared 5 bases from V and 0 bases from J, leaving 16 bases between. In germline, CDR1 is MNHEY, CDR2 SVGEGT. This CDR3 has 16 residues. The CDR3: CASSVDRKNSNYGYTF. DNA for the CDR3: TGTGCCAGCAGTGTCGACAGAAAAAACTCTAACTATGGCTACACCTTC.

This chain joins TRBV2 and TRBJ1-3, with 7 bases fitting TRBD1. J lost 0 bases, V lost 6 bases, and 5 bases had no gene match. Germline V gene sequence: CDR1 SNHLY, CDR2 FYNNEI. CDR3 length: 15 residues. CDR3 in amino acids: CASRVGQASGNTIYF. The CDR3 DNA is TGTGCCAGCAGGGTAGGACAGGCCTCTGGAAACACCATATATTTT.

The chain has TRBV5-5 and TRBJ2-7; 13 nucleotides match TRBD2. Germline values: CDR1 SGHKS, CDR2 YYEKEE (reference sequence). This CDR3 is 17 amino acids long. V lost 4 bases and J lost 4; bases outside the gene matches: 11. The CDR3 DNA sequence: TGTGCCAGCAGCACGCAATTCCGGACTAGCGGGGGATACGAGCAGTACTTC. Protein: CASSTQFRTSGGYEQYF.

This clone was recorded a few times. The sample holds other DNA sequences that translate to the same CDR3. The chain has TRBV5-1 and TRBJ2-7, with D perhaps TRBD1 (5 bases). CDR1 is SGHRS and CDR2 is YFSETQ in the germline V gene. V was clipped by 4 bases and J by 0 bases, with 14 bases between them. This CDR3 contains 15 residues. CDR3 sequence reads: CASSLPDTYSYEQYF. The CDR3 DNA follows: TGCGCCAGCAGCCTCCCGGACACCTACTCCTACGAGCAGTACTTC.

This chain uses TRBV3-1 (or the pseudogene TRBV3-2) with TRBJ2-2; 15 nucleotides align to TRBD2. V gave up 4 bases and J gave up 5 bases; unmatched junction bases: 2. The V gene's germline CDR1 is LGHDT and CDR2 YNNKEL (reference sequence). The CDR3 is 16 residues long. CDR3 DNA: TGTGCCAGCAGCCTGGGACTAGCGGGGGGTACCGGGGAGCTGTTTTTT. Translation gives CASSLGLAGGTGELFF.

The V call is TRBV14, the J call TRBJ2-5; TRBD2 might be the D (5 bases). V dropped 1 base and J dropped 3 bases, with 21 bases sitting between them. This CDR3 has 18 residues. Germline lookup yields CDR1 SGHDN and CDR2 FVKESK. DNA for the CDR3: TGTGCCAGCAGCCAAGGGTTCGCCGGGATTCGGATGAAAGAGACCCAGTACTTC. Protein: CASSQGFAGIRMKETQYF.

In this sample, this clone turned up a few times. This rearrangement joins TRBV11-2 to TRBJ1-2, with D perhaps matching TRBD1 (5 bases). V was clipped by 1 base and J by 0 bases, with 12 bases between them. Looked up from germline, CDR1 is SGHAT and CDR2 is FQNNGV. This CDR3 contains 16 residues. CDR3 region: CASSLASGGSNYGYTF. The CDR3 DNA follows: TGTGCCAGCAGCTTAGCCTCCGGGGGGTCTAACTATGGCTACACCTTC.

The chain recombines TRBV5-1 with TRBJ2-7, with 13 bases fitting TRBD2. With V trimmed by 2 bases and J by 6 bases, 11 bases remained unmatched. CDR1 and CDR2 (germline): SGHRS, YFSETQ. This CDR3 has 17 residues. In DNA form, the CDR3 reads TGCGCCAGCAGCTTACGGGGGACTAGCGGGGCCCCGAGCGAGCAGTACTTC. This translates into CASSLRGTSGAPSEQYF.

The chain combines TRBV6-5 with TRBJ1-5, with 7 nucleotides matching TRBD1. The CDR3 runs to 14 residues. The V gene end was trimmed by 2 bases and the J gene end by 7 bases; junction bases not matched to a gene: 5. Germline lookup yields CDR1 MNHEY and CDR2 SVGAGI. CDR3 in amino acids: CASSYRGGSQPQHF. CDR3 coding DNA: TGTGCCAGCAGTTACCGAGGGGGCAGCCAGCCCCAGCATTTT.

The chain uses TRBV21-1 and TRBJ1-1; the D segment call TRBD1 is taken from the table without a DNA check. TRBV21-1 is recorded as a pseudogene. The CDR3 sequence is 15 residues long. In nucleotides, the CDR3 is TGTGCCAGCAGCATAAAGGGGGCCTTGATCACTGAAGCTTTCTTT. Translation gives CASSIKGALITEAFF.

The chain joins TRBV5-4 to TRBJ1-2; a possible D gene is TRBD1 (6 bases). Trimming stripped 0 bases from V and 0 bases from J, with 9 bases between. The CDR3 is made up of 15 amino acids. Germline loops: CDR1 SGHNT, CDR2 YYREEE (reference sequence). The CDR3 DNA follows: TGTGCCAGCAGCTTGGGACAGGAAGCTAACTATGGCTACACCTTC. The encoded protein is CASSLGQEANYGYTF.